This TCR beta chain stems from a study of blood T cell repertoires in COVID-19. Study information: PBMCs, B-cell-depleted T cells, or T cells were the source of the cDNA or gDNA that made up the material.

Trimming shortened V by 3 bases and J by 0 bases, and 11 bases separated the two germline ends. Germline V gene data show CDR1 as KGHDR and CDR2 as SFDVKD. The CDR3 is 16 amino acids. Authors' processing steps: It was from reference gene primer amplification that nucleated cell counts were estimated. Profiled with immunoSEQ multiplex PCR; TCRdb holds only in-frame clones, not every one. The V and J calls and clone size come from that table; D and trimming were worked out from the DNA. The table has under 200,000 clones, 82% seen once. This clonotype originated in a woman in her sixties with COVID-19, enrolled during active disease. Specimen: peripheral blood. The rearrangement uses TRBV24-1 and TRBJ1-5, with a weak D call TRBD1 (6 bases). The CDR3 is CATSDPGADSNQPQHF. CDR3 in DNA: TGTGCCACCAGTGATCCAGGGGCGGATAGCAATCAGCCCCAGCATTTT.